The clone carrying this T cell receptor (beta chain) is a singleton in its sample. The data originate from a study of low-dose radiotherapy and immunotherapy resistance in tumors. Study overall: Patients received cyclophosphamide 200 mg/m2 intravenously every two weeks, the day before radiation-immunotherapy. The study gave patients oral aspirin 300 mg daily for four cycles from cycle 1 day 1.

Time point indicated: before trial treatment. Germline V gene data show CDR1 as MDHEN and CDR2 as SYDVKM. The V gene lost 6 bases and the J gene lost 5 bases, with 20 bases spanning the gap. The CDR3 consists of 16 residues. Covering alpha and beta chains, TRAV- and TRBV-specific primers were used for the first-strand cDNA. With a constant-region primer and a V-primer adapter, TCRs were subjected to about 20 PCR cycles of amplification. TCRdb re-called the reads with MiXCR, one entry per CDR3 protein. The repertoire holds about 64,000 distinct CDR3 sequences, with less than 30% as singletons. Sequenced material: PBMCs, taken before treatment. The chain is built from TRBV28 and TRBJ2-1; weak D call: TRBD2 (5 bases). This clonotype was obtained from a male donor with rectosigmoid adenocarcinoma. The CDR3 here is CASSSFWTPKDNEQFF. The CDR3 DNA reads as TGTGCCAGCAGCTCATTCTGGACTCCGAAGGACAATGAGCAGTTCTTC.